This TCR beta chain was identified during a study of blood T cell repertoires in COVID-19. Study background: The cDNA or gDNA used as material had been derived from T cells, B-cell-depleted T cells, or PBMCs.

In the original processing: Scientists estimated how many nucleated cells there were by amplifying reference gene primers. Assay used: immunoSEQ multiplex PCR; TCRdb lists only in-frame clones, some missing. V, J and clone size were drawn from that table, and D and trimming were deduced from the DNA. The table shows tens of thousands of clones, with approximately 80% occurring only once. Germline CDR1 SEHNR, CDR2 FQNEAQ (reference sequence). The J segment lost 6 bases and the V segment lost 3 bases, leaving 7 bases of the junction unmatched. This CDR3 has 15 residues. The sequenced sample was peripheral blood. This clonotype was sampled from a man aged 70 or older with acute or convalescent COVID-19. The J gene is TRBJ2-1, the V gene TRBV7-9; TRBD1 matches 8 bases. CDR3 sequence (DNA): TGTGCCAGCAGCTTGAAGGACAGGGAAGCCAATGAGCAGTTCTTC. This sequence encodes CASSLKDREANEQFF. Supplemented by reference TRBV7-9 and TRBJ2-1, the full variable domain reads DTGVSQNPRHKITKRGQNVTFRCDPISEHNRLYWYRQTLGQGPEFLTYFQNEAQLEKSRLLSDRFSAERPKGSFSTLEIQRTEQGDSAMYLCASSLKDREANEQFFGPGTRLTVL.